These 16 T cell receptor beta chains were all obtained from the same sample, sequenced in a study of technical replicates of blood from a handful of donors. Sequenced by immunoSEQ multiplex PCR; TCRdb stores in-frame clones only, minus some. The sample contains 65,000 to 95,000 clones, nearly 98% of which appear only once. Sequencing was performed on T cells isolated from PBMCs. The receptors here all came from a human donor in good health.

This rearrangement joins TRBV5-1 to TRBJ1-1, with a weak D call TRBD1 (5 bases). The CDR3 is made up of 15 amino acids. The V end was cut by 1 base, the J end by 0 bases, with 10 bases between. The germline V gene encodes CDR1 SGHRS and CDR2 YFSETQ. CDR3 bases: TGCGCCAGCAGCTTGCTTTCAGGGTTGAACACTGAAGCTTTCTTT. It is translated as CASSLLSGLNTEAFF.

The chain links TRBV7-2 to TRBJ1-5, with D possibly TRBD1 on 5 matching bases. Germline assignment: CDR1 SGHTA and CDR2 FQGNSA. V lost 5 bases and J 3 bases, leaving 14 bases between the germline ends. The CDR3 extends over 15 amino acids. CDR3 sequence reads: CASSLQGGNNQPQHF. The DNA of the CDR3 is TGTGCCAGCAGCCTCCAGGGAGGAAACAATCAGCCCCAGCATTTT.

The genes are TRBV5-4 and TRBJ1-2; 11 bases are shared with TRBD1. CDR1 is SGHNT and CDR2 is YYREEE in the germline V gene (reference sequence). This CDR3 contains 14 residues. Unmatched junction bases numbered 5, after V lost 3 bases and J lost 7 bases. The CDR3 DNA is TGTGCCAGCAGCTCGGCCGGGACAGGGGGTGGCTACACCTTC. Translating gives CASSSAGTGGGYTF.

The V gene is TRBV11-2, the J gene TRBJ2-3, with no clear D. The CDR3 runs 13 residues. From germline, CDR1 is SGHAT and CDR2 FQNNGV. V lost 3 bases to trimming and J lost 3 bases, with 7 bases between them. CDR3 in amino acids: CASSFGRTDTQYF. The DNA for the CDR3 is TGTGCCAGCAGCTTTGGCCGAACAGATACGCAGTATTTT.

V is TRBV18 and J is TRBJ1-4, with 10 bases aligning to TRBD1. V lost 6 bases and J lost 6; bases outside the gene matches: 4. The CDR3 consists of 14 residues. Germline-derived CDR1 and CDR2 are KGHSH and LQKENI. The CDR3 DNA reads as TGTGCCAGCTCCCTTGGGACAGGGGATGAAAAACTGTTTTTT. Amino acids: CASSLGTGDEKLFF.

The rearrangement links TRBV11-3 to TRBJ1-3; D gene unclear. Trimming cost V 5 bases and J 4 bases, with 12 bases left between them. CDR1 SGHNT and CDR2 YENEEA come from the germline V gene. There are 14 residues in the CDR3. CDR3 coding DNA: TGTGCCAGCAGCCAGGAGGGCCTCGGAAACACCATATATTTT. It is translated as CASSQEGLGNTIYF. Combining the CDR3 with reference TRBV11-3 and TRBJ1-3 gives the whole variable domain EAGVVQSPRYKIIEKKQPVAFWCNPISGHNTLYWYLQNLGQGPELLIRYENEEAVDDSQLPKDRFSAERLKGVDSTLKIQPAELGDSAVYLCASSQEGLGNTIYFGEGSWLTVV.

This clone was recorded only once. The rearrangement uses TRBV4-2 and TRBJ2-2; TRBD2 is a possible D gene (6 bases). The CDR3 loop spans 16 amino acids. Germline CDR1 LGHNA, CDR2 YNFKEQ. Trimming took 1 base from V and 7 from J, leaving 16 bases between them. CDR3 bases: TGTGCCAGCAGCCAAGTTCCGGCACTAGCAGGCGGGGAGCTGTTTTTT. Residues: CASSQVPALAGGELFF.

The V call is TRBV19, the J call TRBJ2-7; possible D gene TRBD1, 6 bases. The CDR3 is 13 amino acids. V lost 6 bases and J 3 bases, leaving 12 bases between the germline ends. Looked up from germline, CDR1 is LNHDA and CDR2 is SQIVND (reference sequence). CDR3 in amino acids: CASRGGVFYEQYF. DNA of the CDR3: TGTGCCAGTAGAGGGGGTGTTTTCTACGAGCAGTACTTC. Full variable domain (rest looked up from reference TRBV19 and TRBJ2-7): DGGITQSPKYLFRKEGQNVTLSCEQNLNHDAMYWYRQDPGQGLRLIYYSQIVNDFQKGDIAEGYSVSREKKESFPLTVTSAQKNPTAFYLCASRGGVFYEQYFGPGTRLTVT.

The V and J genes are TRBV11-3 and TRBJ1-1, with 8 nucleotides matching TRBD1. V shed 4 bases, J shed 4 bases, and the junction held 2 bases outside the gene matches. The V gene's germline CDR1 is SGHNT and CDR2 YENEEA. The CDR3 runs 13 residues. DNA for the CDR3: TGTGCCAGCAGCTCGGACAGGGCCACTGAAGCTTTCTTT. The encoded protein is CASSSDRATEAFF.

Here the CDR3 DNA reads TGTGCCAGCAGTTCCGTGGATACAGGGTTTGGCTACACCTTC. As protein: CASSSVDTGFGYTF. V is TRBV6-5 and J is TRBJ1-2, with a tentative D call TRBD1 (6 bases). The CDR3 is 14 residues long. The V gene's germline CDR1 is MNHEY and CDR2 SVGAGI. Trimming left V 4 bases short and J 7 bases short, with 16 bases between.

The CDR3 here is CASSIETGPIYGYTF. Here the CDR3 DNA reads TGTGCCAGTAGTATAGAGACAGGACCCATCTATGGCTACACCTTC. V and J are TRBV19 and TRBJ1-2; possible D gene TRBD1, 6 bases. Germline loops: CDR1 LNHDA, CDR2 SQIVND (reference sequence). There are 15 residues in the CDR3. The ends were cut back, 0 bases at V and 4 bases at J, with 12 bases in the middle.

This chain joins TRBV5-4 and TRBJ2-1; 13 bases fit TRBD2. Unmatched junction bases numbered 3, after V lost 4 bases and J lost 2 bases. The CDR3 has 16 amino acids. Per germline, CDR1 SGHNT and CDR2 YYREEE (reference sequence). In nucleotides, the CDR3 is TGTGCCAGCAGCCCTGGGACTAGCGGGGCCTACAATGAGCAGTTCTTC. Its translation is CASSPGTSGAYNEQFF.

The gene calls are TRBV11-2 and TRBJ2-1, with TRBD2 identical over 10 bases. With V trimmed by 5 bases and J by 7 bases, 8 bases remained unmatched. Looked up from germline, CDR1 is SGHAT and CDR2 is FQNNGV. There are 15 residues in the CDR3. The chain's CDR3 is CASSGSGLARNEQFF. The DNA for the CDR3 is TGTGCCAGCAGCGGATCGGGACTAGCGAGAAATGAGCAGTTCTTC.

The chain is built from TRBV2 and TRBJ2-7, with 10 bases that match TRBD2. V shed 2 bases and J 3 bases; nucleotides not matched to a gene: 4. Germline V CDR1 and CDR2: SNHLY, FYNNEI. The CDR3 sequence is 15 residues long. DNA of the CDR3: TGTGCCAGCAGTGAACGAGCGGGGGGGGGCTACGAGCAGTACTTC. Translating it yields CASSERAGGGYEQYF.

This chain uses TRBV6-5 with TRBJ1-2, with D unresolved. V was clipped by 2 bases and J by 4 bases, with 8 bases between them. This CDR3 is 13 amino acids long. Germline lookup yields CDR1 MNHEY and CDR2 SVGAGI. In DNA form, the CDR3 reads TGTGCCAGCAGTTACAGGTCGGGCTATGGCTACACCTTC. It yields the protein CASSYRSGYGYTF.

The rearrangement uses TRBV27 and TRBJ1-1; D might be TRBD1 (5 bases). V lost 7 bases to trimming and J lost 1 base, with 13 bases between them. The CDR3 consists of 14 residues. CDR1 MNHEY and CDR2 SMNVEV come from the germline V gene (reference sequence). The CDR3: CASISRQTNTEAFF. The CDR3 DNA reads TGTGCCAGCATAAGTAGACAGACGAACACTGAAGCTTTCTTT.